Listed below are T cell receptor beta chains from one sample, sequenced in a study of CD8 T cell repertoires and HIV-1 epitope variants. Sequenced by immunoSEQ multiplex PCR; TCRdb stores in-frame clones only, minus some. The sample holds several thousand clones, approximately 62% seen once. These receptors' targets are unknown. Sequencing used cultured CD8+ T cells derived from PBMCs. These receptors originate from a male donor with HIV. Both conserved end residues are part of each CDR3.

j_gene,v_gene,CDR3aa
TRBJ1-4,TRBV28,CASSFGAEKLFF
TRBJ1-2,TRBV7-8,CASRGGFGYGYTF
TRBJ1-2,TRBV5-1,CASSVGPGGYTF
TRBJ2-5,TRBV27,CASSLSSQETQYF
TRBJ2-5,TRBV27,CASSLSYKETQYF
TRBJ1-6,TRBV28,CASSPYRGNSPLHF
TRBJ2-2,TRBV30,CAKDRGNTGELFF
TRBJ2-1,TRBV12-2,CASRLVGLLASYNEQFF
TRBJ1-2,TRBV5-4,CASSQDPVELDYGYTF
TRBJ2-3,TRBV15,CATSPTRVTDTQYF
TRBJ1-1,TRBV30,CAWRDFGQGDPEAFF
TRBJ1-3,TRBV27,CASSPTVSSGNTIYF
TRBJ2-5,TRBV27,CASGGGWETQYF
TRBJ2-5,TRBV11-2,CASSLAGYGETQYF
TRBJ1-1,TRBV5-1,CASTGNGEAFF
TRBJ2-7,TRBV6-5,CASSYQGVNEQYF
TRBJ2-1,TRBV19,CASSQDRDSYNEQFF
-,TRBV7-9,CASSLDSGQNDEQYF
TRBJ2-1,TRBV11-2,CASSVRTSGTHEQFF
TRBJ2-7,TRBV28,CASSPTGATYEQYF
TRBJ1-5,TRBV6-1,CASSERTGRADQPQHF
TRBJ2-7,TRBV4-3,CASSQGWRQGSYEQYF
TRBJ2-1,TRBV11-3,CASSSDRDEQFF
TRBJ2-1,TRBV28,CASMFIAGGLPEQFF
TRBJ2-5,TRBV7-7,CASSLTVAGEETQYF
TRBJ1-2,TRBV4-1,CASSQDRDRGGLGYTF
TRBJ1-2,TRBV7-3,CASSLSENSYGYTF
TRBJ2-7,TRBV28,CASWGRSYEQYF
TRBJ2-1,TRBV28,CASSLIRGSYNEQFF
TRBJ2-7,TRBV5-1,CASSRTPEGNEQYF
TRBJ2-5,TRBV5-6,CASSLGLAGVSYQETQYF
TRBJ2-7,TRBV28,CASSDSYEQYF
TRBJ2-2,TRBV28,CASSLPTVTNTGELFF
TRBJ2-1,TRBV11-1,CASSFGTSGSNEQFF
TRBJ1-1,TRBV19,CASKGTGITEAFF
TRBJ2-7,TRBV28,CASSSDVSAYEQYF
TRBJ1-1,TRBV5-5,CASSSGLGTEAFF
TRBJ1-1,TRBV10-3,CAISEGDTEAFF
TRBJ2-5,TRBV5-6,CASSLSLERGEETQYF
TRBJ2-6,TRBV5-6,CASSSTKDGRSGANVLTF
TRBJ2-1,TRBV29-1,CSVIGQGLWEKFF
TRBJ1-5,TRBV27,CASSVVWAPDRYQPQHF
TRBJ2-7,TRBV29-1,CSVQGSYEQYF
TRBJ1-1,TRBV7-9,CASSLSGGSYEAFF
TRBJ2-7,TRBV27,CASSLSSGVDEQYF
TRBJ2-7,TRBV4-2,CASSQEVGGAYEQYF
TRBJ2-4,TRBV7-9,CASSLGESGKNIQYF
TRBJ2-1,TRBV19,CASSIPGQSNEQFF